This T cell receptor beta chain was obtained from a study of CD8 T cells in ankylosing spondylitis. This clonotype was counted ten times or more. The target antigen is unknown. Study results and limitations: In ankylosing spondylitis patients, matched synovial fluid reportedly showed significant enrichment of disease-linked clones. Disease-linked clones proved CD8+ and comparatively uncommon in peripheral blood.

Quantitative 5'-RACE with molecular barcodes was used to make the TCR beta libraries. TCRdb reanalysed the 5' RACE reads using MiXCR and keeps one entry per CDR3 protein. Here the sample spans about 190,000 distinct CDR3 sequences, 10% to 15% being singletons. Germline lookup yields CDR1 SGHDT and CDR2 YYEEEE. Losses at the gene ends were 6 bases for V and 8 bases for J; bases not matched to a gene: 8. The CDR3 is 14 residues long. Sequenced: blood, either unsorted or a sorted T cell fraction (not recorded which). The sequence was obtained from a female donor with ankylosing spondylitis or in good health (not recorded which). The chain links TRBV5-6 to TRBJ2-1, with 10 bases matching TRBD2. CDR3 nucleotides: TGTGCCAGCAAAAGGACTAGCGGTTTCGATGAGCAGTTCTTC. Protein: CASKRTSGFDEQFF.